Below are 5 T cell receptor beta chains sequenced from a single sample in a study of blood T cell repertoires in COVID-19. TCRdb keeps only in-frame clones here, not all; method: immunoSEQ multiplex PCR. The sample has 650,000 to 800,000 clones, around 89% seen once. Sequenced: peripheral blood. These receptors all stem from a woman between 18 and 29 years old with acute or convalescent COVID-19.

This clone has only one observation. V gene TRBV9 combines with J gene TRBJ2-3, with D perhaps matching TRBD2 (6 bases). The CDR3 runs to 17 residues. Germline CDR1 reads SGDLS; CDR2 reads YYNGEE. V lost 0 bases, J lost 3 bases, and 17 bases lay in between. CDR3 coding DNA: TGTGCCAGCAGCGTAGGACGCAGGGTTGGGGGGACAGATACGCAGTATTTT. Protein product: CASSVGRRVGGTDTQYF.

The V call is TRBV6-6, the J call TRBJ2-7, with D hard to call. The CDR3 has 15 residues. V gave up 2 bases and J gave up 0 bases, with 11 bases separating them. Germline V gene lookup returns CDR1 MNHNY and CDR2 SVGAGI (reference sequence). Here the CDR3 DNA reads TGTGCCAGCAGTTACCCCTTATCAGTCTCCTACGAGCAGTACTTC. Translating it yields CASSYPLSVSYEQYF.

V gene TRBV30 combines with J gene TRBJ1-1; D perhaps matches TRBD1 (6 bases). The CDR3 consists of 15 residues. Looked up from germline, CDR1 is GTSNPN and CDR2 is SVGIG (reference sequence). The ends were cut back, 4 bases at V and 7 bases at J, with 22 bases in the middle. CDR3 residues: CAWKVGTPGPDEAFF. CDR3 nucleotide sequence: TGTGCCTGGAAAGTCGGGACACCCGGCCCTGATGAAGCTTTCTTT.

The chain uses TRBV4-3 and TRBJ1-2; perhaps TRBD1 as D (5 bases). Germline loops: CDR1 LGHNA, CDR2 YSLEER. This CDR3 has 15 amino acids. Trimming took off 0 bases at V and 1 base at J, with 9 bases between the two ends. CDR3 in amino acids: CASSQETGHNYGYTF. The CDR3 coding sequence is TGCGCCAGCAGCCAAGAAACAGGACATAACTATGGCTACACCTTC.

This chain joins TRBV24-1 and TRBJ2-7; D is possibly TRBD2 (6 bases). The germline gives CDR1 KGHDR, CDR2 SFDVKD. Trimming took 3 bases from V and 6 from J, leaving 11 bases between them. CDR3 size: 13 residues. CDR3 in DNA: TGTGCCACCAGTGATACTTGGCGGGGCGAGCAGTACTTC. Translated: CATSDTWRGEQYF.